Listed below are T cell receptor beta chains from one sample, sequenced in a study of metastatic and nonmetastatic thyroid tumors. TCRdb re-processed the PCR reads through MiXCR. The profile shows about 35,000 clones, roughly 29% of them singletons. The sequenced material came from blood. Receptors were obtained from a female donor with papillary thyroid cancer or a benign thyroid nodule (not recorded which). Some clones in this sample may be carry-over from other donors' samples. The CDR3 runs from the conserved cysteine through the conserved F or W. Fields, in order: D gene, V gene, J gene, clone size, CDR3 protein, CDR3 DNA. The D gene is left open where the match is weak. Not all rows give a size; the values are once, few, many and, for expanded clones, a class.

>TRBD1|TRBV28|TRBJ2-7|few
CASSSGQGKLSYEQYF
TGTGCCAGCAGTTCAGGACAGGGAAAACTCTCCTACGAGCAGTACTTC
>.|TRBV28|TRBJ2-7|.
CASRPLSGAYEQYF
TGTGCCAGCAGACCGCTTTCGGGGGCCTACGAGCAGTACTTC
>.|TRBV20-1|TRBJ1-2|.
CSAEWTAIDGYTF
TGCAGTGCCGAATGGACAGCAATCGATGGCTACACCTTC
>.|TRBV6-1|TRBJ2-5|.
CASTLGLAGTRETQYF
TGTGCCAGCACCCTCGGACTTGCGGGGACCAGAGAGACCCAGTACTTC
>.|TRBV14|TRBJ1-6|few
CASSPRQAPNSPLHF
TGTGCCAGCAGCCCGAGACAGGCTCCTAATTCACCCCTCCACTTT
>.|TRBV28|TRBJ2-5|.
CASRSPHSTVRTQYF
TGTGCCAGCAGATCCCCACACTCAACCGTCAGGACCCAGTACTTC
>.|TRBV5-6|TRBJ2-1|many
CASSIGPNEQFF
TGTGCCAGCAGCATAGGACCCAATGAGCAGTTCTTC
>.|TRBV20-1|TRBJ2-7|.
CSARGSYEQYF
TGCAGTGCTAGAGGATCCTACGAGCAGTACTTC
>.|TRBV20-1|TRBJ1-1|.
CSAARKGRNTEAFF
TGCAGTGCTGCTCGGAAAGGTAGGAACACTGAAGCTTTCTTT
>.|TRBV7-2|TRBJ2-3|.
CASSFVTDTQYF
TGTGCCAGCAGCTTCGTCACAGATACGCAGTATTTT
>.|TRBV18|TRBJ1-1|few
CASSPPTPGWNTEAFF
TGTGCCAGCTCACCACCGACCCCGGGGTGGAACACTGAAGCTTTCTTT
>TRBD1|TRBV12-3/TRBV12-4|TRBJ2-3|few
CASSLQVGTGATDTQYF
TGTGCCAGCAGTTTACAAGTCGGGACAGGGGCCACAGATACGCAGTATTTT
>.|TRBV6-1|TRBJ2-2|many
CASSTLDGNTGELFF
TGTGCCAGCAGTACCCTGGACGGGAACACCGGGGAGCTGTTTTTT
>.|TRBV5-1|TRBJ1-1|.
CASSDQMMNTEAFF
TGCGCCAGCAGCGATCAGATGATGAACACTGAAGCTTTCTTT
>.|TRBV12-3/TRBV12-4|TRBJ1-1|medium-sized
CASSFGTNTEAFF
TGTGCCAGCAGTTTCGGGACGAACACTGAAGCTTTCTTT
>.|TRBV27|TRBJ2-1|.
CASSFLAGNNNEQFF
TGTGCCAGCAGTTTTCTGGCAGGGAATAACAATGAGCAGTTCTTC
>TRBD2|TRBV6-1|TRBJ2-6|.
CAGPRVAGVGANVLTF
TGTGCCGGCCCACGAGTAGCGGGAGTTGGGGCCAACGTCCTGACTTTC
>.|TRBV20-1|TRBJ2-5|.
CSARGQQETQYF
TGCAGTGCTAGGGGACAACAAGAGACCCAGTACTTC
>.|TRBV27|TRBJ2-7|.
CASGASREQYF
TGTGCCAGCGGGGCGTCTAGAGAGCAGTACTTC
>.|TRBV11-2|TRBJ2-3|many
CASTDLLTDTQYF
TGTGCCAGCACCGACCTCCTTACAGATACGCAGTATTTT
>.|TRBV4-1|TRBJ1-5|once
CASSQVEDSNQPQHF
TGCGCCAGCAGCCAAGTGGAGGATAGCAATCAGCCCCAGCATTTT
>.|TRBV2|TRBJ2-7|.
CASNVVDSYEQYF
TGTGCCAGCAACGTGGTGGATTCCTACGAGCAGTACTTC
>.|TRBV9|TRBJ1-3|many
CASSVEPGAGNTIYF
TGTGCCAGCAGCGTAGAACCAGGGGCAGGAAACACCATATATTTT
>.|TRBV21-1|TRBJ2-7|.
CTGSNVYFCTGGAGHEQYF
.
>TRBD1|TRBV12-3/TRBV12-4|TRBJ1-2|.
CASSLEQGAGYGYTF
TGTGCCAGCAGCCTTGAACAGGGGGCGGGTTATGGCTACACCTTC
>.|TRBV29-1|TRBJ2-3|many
CSVVAYTDTQYF
TGCAGCGTTGTTGCCTACACAGATACGCAGTATTTT
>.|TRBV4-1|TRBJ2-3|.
CASSQAPAGSPTDTQYF
TGCGCCAGCAGCCAAGCTCCAGCGGGCTCACCCACAGATACGCAGTATTTT
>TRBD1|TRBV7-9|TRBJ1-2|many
CASSPGQGKYGYTF
TGTGCCAGCAGCCCCGGACAGGGGAAGTATGGCTACACCTTC
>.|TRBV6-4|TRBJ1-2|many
CASSKRPSRGDLNYGYTF
TGTGCCAGCAGTAAGCGACCTTCTCGGGGGGACCTTAACTATGGCTACACCTTC
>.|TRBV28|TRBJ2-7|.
CASSLSPAGYEQYF
TGTGCCAGCAGTTTAAGCCCAGCAGGCTACGAGCAGTACTTC
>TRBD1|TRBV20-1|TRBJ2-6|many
CSASPGQGNSGANVLTF
TGCAGTGCTAGCCCGGGACAGGGTAACTCTGGGGCCAACGTCCTGACTTTC
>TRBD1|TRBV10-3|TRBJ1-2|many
CAISGQGDGYGYTF
TGTGCCATCTCAGGACAGGGTGACGGCTATGGCTACACCTTC
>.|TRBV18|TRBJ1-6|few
CASSPPDGSNSPLHF
TGTGCCAGCTCTCCACCGGATGGGTCCAATTCACCCCTCCACTTT